One and the same sample provided the 26 T cell receptor beta chains below, sequenced in a study of control samples from healthy donors and cancer patients. Profiled with immunoSEQ multiplex PCR; TCRdb holds only in-frame clones, not every one. The top ten clones hold around 6.4% of a sample with 350,000 to 450,000 clones, 90% of them seen once. What was sequenced was PBMCs. These TCRs come from a man aged 35-49 years with head and neck cancer.

The genes are TRBV29-1 and TRBJ2-7; D possibly corresponds to TRBD1 (6 bases). CDR1 and CDR2 (germline): SQVTM, ANQGSEA. This CDR3 has 13 residues. Trimming pared 7 bases from V and 0 bases from J, leaving 13 bases between. CDR3 DNA sequence: TGCAGCGCTACAGGGCCGAGCTCCTACGAGCAGTACTTC. Protein sequence: CSATGPSSYEQYF.

This clone came up once. This chain connects TRBV7-9 to TRBJ2-1; 11 bases match TRBD2. Germline lookup yields CDR1 SEHNR and CDR2 FQNEAQ (reference sequence). The CDR3 is 15 amino acids. The J segment lost 2 bases and the V segment lost 4 bases, leaving 1 base of the junction unmatched. CDR3 nucleotides: TGTGCCAGCAGCTCGGGACTAGCGGCCTACAATGAGCAGTTCTTC. Residues: CASSSGLAAYNEQFF.

The rearrangement joins TRBV6-5 to TRBJ2-7; TRBD2 matches at 10 bases. Per germline, CDR1 MNHEY and CDR2 SVGAGI. The CDR3 is 14 amino acids. Losses at the gene ends were 5 bases for V and 3 bases for J; bases not matched to a gene: 4. The CDR3 loop reads CASSTWTSGYEQYF. The CDR3 DNA sequence: TGTGCCAGCAGTACCTGGACTAGCGGCTACGAGCAGTACTTC.

The chain couples TRBV4-2 to TRBJ2-1; 7 bases line up with TRBD2. Trimming cost V 1 base and J 4 bases; bases outside gene matches: 10. Germline CDR1 LGHNA, CDR2 YNFKEQ. The CDR3 totals 17 residues. CDR3 in DNA: TGTGCCAGCAGCCAAGGGACCTCGAACGGGGGGTACAATGAGCAGTTCTTC. Protein: CASSQGTSNGGYNEQFF.

The table lists this clone with a count of one. The rearrangement uses TRBV6-5 and TRBJ1-5; maybe TRBD1 (6 bases). V lost 6 bases and J 7 bases, leaving 10 bases between the germline ends. The CDR3 consists of 12 residues. Germline assignment: CDR1 MNHEY and CDR2 SVGAGI. This CDR3 reads CASRQGRQPQHF. CDR3 DNA: TGTGCCAGCAGGCAGGGGCGACAGCCCCAGCATTTT.

This chain connects TRBV6-1 to TRBJ2-7, with 8 nucleotides matching TRBD1. With V trimmed by 4 bases and J by 7 bases, 15 bases remained unmatched. The V gene's germline CDR1 is MNHNS and CDR2 SASEGT. The length of the CDR3 is 16 residues. DNA for the CDR3: TGTGCCAGCAGTGTAGAACGTACAGGGGGAATTGGTGAGCAGTACTTC. Translation: CASSVERTGGIGEQYF.

This clone has only one observation. V gene TRBV10-3 combines with J gene TRBJ1-5, with D hard to call. Germline loops: CDR1 ENHRY, CDR2 SYGVKD. This CDR3 region has 15 residues. V was pared by 1 base and J by 4 bases, with 11 bases between. This chain's CDR3 is CAISELRGQNQPQHF. The CDR3 bases are TGTGCCATCAGTGAGTTACGGGGTCAAAATCAGCCCCAGCATTTT.

The chain uses TRBV5-1 and TRBJ1-1; weak D call: TRBD1 (6 bases). CDR3 length: 16 amino acids. V lost 0 bases and J 3 bases, leaving 15 bases between the germline ends. In germline, CDR1 is SGHRS, CDR2 YFSETQ. The CDR3 region is CASSLAGGARDTEAFF. The CDR3 DNA follows: TGCGCCAGCAGCTTGGCCGGGGGCGCCCGGGACACTGAAGCTTTCTTT.

The genes are TRBV5-6 and TRBJ2-7; D ambiguous. Per germline, CDR1 SGHDT and CDR2 YYEEEE. Deletions cut 4 bases from V and 7 bases from J, with 9 bases between. This CDR3 has 11 residues. The CDR3 reads CASSGSREQYF. The DNA of the CDR3 is TGTGCCAGCAGCGGTAGCCGGGAGCAGTACTTC.

This chain connects TRBV6-6 to TRBJ2-7; possible D gene TRBD1, 6 bases. Trimming left V 2 bases short and J 3 bases short, with 14 bases between. The CDR3 loop spans 15 amino acids. Looked up from germline, CDR1 is MNHNY and CDR2 is SVGAGI (reference sequence). The CDR3, as DNA: TGTGCCAGCAGTTACGGCACGGGACACTTCTACGAGCAGTACTTC. It yields the protein CASSYGTGHFYEQYF.

This clone was counted once. This sequence joins TRBV14 and TRBJ1-1, with a weak D call TRBD1 (6 bases). The ends were cut back, 2 bases at V and 7 bases at J, with 14 bases in the middle. This CDR3 contains 14 residues. The V gene's germline CDR1 is SGHDN and CDR2 FVKESK. CDR3 DNA sequence: TGTGCCAGCAGCCAAAGCCTGCAGGGGCGTGAAGCTTTCTTT. Translating gives CASSQSLQGREAFF.

The chain links TRBV9 to TRBJ2-5, with D possibly called TRBD1 or TRBD2 (5 bases each). Trimming stripped 1 base from V and 5 bases from J, with 12 bases between. Germline loops: CDR1 SGDLS, CDR2 YYNGEE. This CDR3 contains 14 residues. The CDR3 coding sequence is TGTGCCAGCAGCGTATCAGGGCGGAGGGAGACCCAGTACTTC. Amino acid sequence: CASSVSGRRETQYF.

This sequence joins TRBV9 and TRBJ1-4; no reliable D call. This CDR3 spans 15 amino acids. The germline V and J ends were trimmed by 0 bases and 3 bases, with 9 bases remaining between them. Germline lookup yields CDR1 SGDLS and CDR2 YYNGEE. The CDR3 sequence: CASSVGVAANEKLFF. As DNA, the CDR3 is TGTGCCAGCAGCGTAGGGGTTGCGGCTAATGAAAAACTGTTTTTT.

The rearrangement links TRBV30 to TRBJ1-1; 7 bases agree with TRBD1. Losses at the gene ends were 8 bases for V and 6 bases for J; bases not matched to a gene: 12. The CDR3 length is 13 residues. From germline, CDR1 is GTSNPN and CDR2 SVGIG (reference sequence). The CDR3 loop is CASDREQWAEAFF. In DNA, the CDR3 is TGTGCCAGTGACAGGGAACAATGGGCTGAAGCTTTCTTT.

The rearrangement links TRBV29-1 to TRBJ2-3, with TRBD2 matching 8 bases. The CDR3 sequence is 16 residues long. Per the germline V gene, CDR1 is SQVTM and CDR2 is ANQGSEA. With 6 bases clipped from V and 0 bases from J, the junction kept 11 bases outside the gene matches. The CDR3 DNA reads TGCAGCGTCCCGGGAGCTAGCGGGCTGAGCACAGATACGCAGTATTTT. Translated, it gives CSVPGASGLSTDTQYF.

The chain has TRBV6-1 and TRBJ2-7; the D is unclear. Germline CDR1 reads MNHNS; CDR2 reads SASEGT. With 2 bases removed from V and 3 bases from J, the gap between germline ends came to 8 bases. The CDR3 sequence is 13 residues long. The CDR3 bases are TGTGCCAGCAGTGAATCGAGGATCTACGAGCAGTACTTC. Translation: CASSESRIYEQYF.

The chain links TRBV5-1 to TRBJ1-6; 10 bases map to TRBD1. Germline V lookup: CDR1 SGHRS, CDR2 YFSETQ. V dropped 9 bases and J dropped 9; count of bases not matched to a gene: 6. This CDR3 has 13 residues. CDR3 DNA: TGCGCCACCTCTGGGGACAGGGGTTCACCCCTCCACTTT. Its translation is CATSGDRGSPLHF. Combining the CDR3 with reference TRBV5-1 and TRBJ1-6 gives the whole variable domain KAGVTQTPRYLIKTRGQQVTLSCSPISGHRSVSWYQQTPGQGLQFLFEYFSETQRNKGNFPGRFSGRQFSNSRSEMNVSTLELGDSALYLCATSGDRGSPLHFGNGTRLTVT.

This clone was seen just once. This chain connects TRBV5-4 to TRBJ2-1; D possibly corresponds to TRBD2 (5 bases). The germline CDR1 and CDR2 sequences are SGHNT and YYREEE (reference sequence). CDR3 length: 14 residues. Deletions cut 0 bases from V and 5 bases from J, with 9 bases between. The CDR3 here is CASSLESGNNEQFF. The CDR3 bases are TGTGCCAGCAGCTTGGAGAGCGGCAACAATGAGCAGTTCTTC.

This rearrangement joins TRBV3-1 (or the pseudogene TRBV3-2) to TRBJ2-2; TRBD1 is a possible D gene (5 bases). The CDR3 loop spans 15 amino acids. The V end was cut by 4 bases, the J end by 6 bases, with 15 bases between. CDR1 is LGHDT, CDR2 YNNKEL, per germline (reference sequence). CDR3 coding DNA: TGTGCCAGCAGCCCACCACTTAGGGGTGCCGGGGAGCTGTTTTTT. Amino acids: CASSPPLRGAGELFF.

The chain carries TRBV11-2 and TRBJ1-2; D is unresolved. The CDR3 runs 14 residues. V was trimmed by 0 bases and J by 4 bases, leaving 9 bases between them. Germline V gene lookup returns CDR1 SGHAT and CDR2 FQNNGV. The CDR3 DNA reads TGTGCCAGCAGCTTAGATTCGGGAAGCTATGGCTACACCTTC. This translates into CASSLDSGSYGYTF. The full variable domain, with the rest looked up from reference TRBV11-2 and TRBJ1-2, is EAGVAQSPRYKIIEKRQSVAFWCNPISGHATLYWYQQILGQGPKLLIQFQNNGVVDDSQLPKDRFSAERLKGVDSTLKIQPAKLEDSAVYLCASSLDSGSYGYTFGSGTRLTVV.

This chain links TRBV28 with TRBJ2-7; TRBD1 matches 7 bases. Trimming at V came to 5 bases and at J to 5 bases, leaving 6 bases not matched to a gene. Germline CDR1 MDHEN, CDR2 SYDVKM. This CDR3 spans 13 amino acids. The CDR3: CASSGSGGHEQYF. The CDR3 region has the DNA TGTGCCAGCAGTGGGTCAGGGGGACACGAGCAGTACTTC.

In DNA, the CDR3 is TGTGCCAGCAGCCAAGATGTTTCACCCCTCCACTTT. It encodes CASSQDVSPLHF. The chain is built from TRBV3-1 (or the pseudogene TRBV3-2) and TRBJ1-6; D gene uncertain. The CDR3 extends over 12 amino acids. Trimming shortened V by 0 bases and J by 9 bases, and 3 bases separated the two germline ends. Germline values: CDR1 LGHDT, CDR2 YNNKEL (reference sequence).

This clone was observed a handful of times. The chain uses TRBV6-6 and TRBJ1-6, with no clear D. From germline, CDR1 is MNHNY and CDR2 SVGAGI (reference sequence). V was cut by 7 bases and J by 11 bases, with 21 bases left in between. The CDR3 spans 15 residues. The CDR3 here is CASTNQDPLVAPLHF. CDR3 DNA: TGTGCCAGCACCAACCAGGACCCGTTGGTCGCACCCCTCCACTTT.

The V and J genes are TRBV24-1 and TRBJ2-1; TRBD2 agrees at 13 bases. CDR1 is KGHDR, CDR2 SFDVKD, per germline. The V segment lost 1 base and the J segment 0 bases; nucleotides outside the gene matches: 2. The CDR3 runs 18 residues. This chain's CDR3 is CATSDLLAGGNSYNEQFF. In DNA, the CDR3 is TGTGCCACCAGTGATTTACTAGCGGGGGGGAACTCCTACAATGAGCAGTTCTTC.

The sample holds one count of this clone. The V and J genes are TRBV28 and TRBJ1-2; a possible D gene is TRBD1 (5 bases). V lost 5 bases and J lost 4, with 23 bases in between. CDR1 MDHEN and CDR2 SYDVKM come from the germline V gene. This CDR3 is 17 amino acids long. CDR3 region: CASSRTAGPQLGYGYTF. CDR3 bases: TGTGCCAGCAGTCGTACCGCGGGACCGCAGCTCGGCTATGGCTACACCTTC.

The chain employs TRBV27 and TRBJ1-1; D gene uncertain. The germline V gene has CDR1 MNHEY and CDR2 SMNVEV (reference sequence). The CDR3 spans 16 residues. Trimming removed 2 bases at V and 5 bases at J, with 18 bases between. CDR3 region: CASSLRPRTSGTEAFF. The CDR3 nucleotides are TGTGCCAGCAGTTTACGCCCCAGGACCAGTGGTACTGAAGCTTTCTTT.